A single sample is the source of the 27 T cell receptor beta chains below, sequenced in a study of cytomegalovirus exposure and HLA in healthy donors. Method: immunoSEQ multiplex PCR; TCRdb's copy keeps in-frame clones and lacks some. This sample has 100,000 to 150,000 clones; more than 85% occur once, and the top ten carry less than 4.5%. The sequenced material came from PBMCs. These receptor sequences come from a man between 18 and 29 years old in good health and CMV-seropositive.

This clone appeared once. This chain links TRBV4-3 with TRBJ2-7; 8 bases agree with TRBD2. This CDR3 spans 13 amino acids. The V and J ends lost 3 bases and 6 bases, in that order; junction bases with no gene match: 4. Germline V lookup: CDR1 LGHNA, CDR2 YSLEER. CDR3 sequence: CASSQGLVSEQYF. The DNA of the CDR3 is TGCGCCAGCAGCCAGGGACTAGTAAGCGAGCAGTACTTC.

This clone occurred once. The chain employs TRBV6-6 and TRBJ1-2; D call uncertain. V lost 0 bases and J 4 bases, leaving 15 bases between the germline ends. CDR1 MNHNY and CDR2 SVGAGI come from the germline V gene (reference sequence). The CDR3 loop spans 16 amino acids. CDR3: CASSYSELRGSYGYTF. The CDR3 DNA reads TGTGCCAGCAGTTACTCAGAACTCCGGGGATCCTATGGCTACACCTTC.

The chain uses TRBV7-9 and TRBJ2-3, with 9 bases aligning to TRBD1. The CDR3 runs 17 residues. In germline, CDR1 is SEHNR, CDR2 FQNEAQ (reference sequence). The V gene end was trimmed by 5 bases and the J gene end by 1 base; junction bases not matched to a gene: 10. CDR3 coding DNA: TGTGCCAGCAGCCGGACAGGGGAGGACGCGGGCACAGATACGCAGTATTTT. Protein product: CASSRTGEDAGTDTQYF.

This clone appeared once. The chain combines TRBV7-6 with TRBJ2-1; D may be TRBD2 (6 bases). The CDR3 has 16 amino acids. Trimming took off 0 bases at V and 7 bases at J, with 16 bases between the two ends. CDR1 is SGHVS and CDR2 is FNYEAQ in the germline V gene. As DNA, the CDR3 is TGTGCCAGCAGCTTAGCGCTAGGCGGGGCGAAAAATGAGCAGTTCTTC. Amino acids: CASSLALGGAKNEQFF.

The sample holds a few counts of this clone. The V gene is TRBV7-9, the J gene TRBJ2-1, with TRBD1 matching 8 bases. The junction had 13 bases not matched to a gene; V was cut back by 4 bases and J by 8 bases. Germline CDR1 and CDR2: SEHNR and FQNEAQ (reference sequence). This CDR3 has 16 amino acids. The CDR3 nucleotides are TGTGCCAGCAGCTCGAGCCCCCGGACAGGGCATGATGAGCAGTTCTTC. Protein sequence: CASSSSPRTGHDEQFF.

This chain uses TRBV2 with TRBJ2-5, with 8 nucleotides matching TRBD2. CDR1 and CDR2 (germline): SNHLY, FYNNEI. The CDR3 loop spans 12 amino acids. The J segment lost 5 bases and the V segment lost 6 bases, leaving 2 bases of the junction unmatched. CDR3 residues: CASSGGGETQYF. The CDR3 DNA reads TGTGCCAGCAGCGGCGGGGGGGAGACCCAGTACTTC.

The chain combines TRBV11-2 with TRBJ2-7; no definite D call. Trimming pared 1 base from V and 3 bases from J, leaving 7 bases between. Germline V lookup: CDR1 SGHAT, CDR2 FQNNGV. CDR3 length: 13 residues. As DNA, the CDR3 is TGTGCCAGCAGCTTAGGAGCCCTCTACGAGCAGTACTTC. Translation: CASSLGALYEQYF.

This clone occurred once. The V and J genes are TRBV6-1 and TRBJ1-2; 7 bases fit TRBD1. V was clipped by 7 bases and J by 3 bases; unmatched bases: 11. This CDR3 has 15 residues. Germline V CDR1 and CDR2: MNHNS, SASEGT. The chain's CDR3 is CASTGNSGTDYGYTF. The CDR3 DNA is TGTGCCAGCACGGGAAACTCCGGGACAGACTATGGCTACACCTTC.

This chain joins TRBV9 and TRBJ1-1; the D is unclear. Per the germline V gene, CDR1 is SGDLS and CDR2 is YYNGEE. This CDR3 is 14 amino acids long. Deletions cut 4 bases from V and 3 bases from J, with 13 bases between. CDR3 DNA: TGTGCCAGCAGCATGACCCACACAGACACTGAAGCTTTCTTT. This codes for CASSMTHTDTEAFF.

The rearrangement uses TRBV9 and TRBJ2-1; D gene uncertain. This CDR3 has 14 residues. V was pared by 1 base and J by 2 bases, with 7 bases between. The germline V gene has CDR1 SGDLS and CDR2 YYNGEE. As DNA, the CDR3 is TGTGCCAGCAGCGTAAGGAGTCCCTACAATGAGCAGTTCTTC. Translation gives CASSVRSPYNEQFF.

The chain joins TRBV27 to TRBJ1-6; TRBD1 matches 7 bases. The CDR3 spans 15 residues. From germline, CDR1 is MNHEY and CDR2 SMNVEV (reference sequence). The V and J ends lost 9 bases and 6 bases, in that order; junction bases with no gene match: 11. The CDR3: CASLAHRGFNSPLHF. The DNA for the CDR3 is TGTGCCAGTTTAGCGCACAGGGGATTTAATTCACCCCTCCACTTT.

This chain joins TRBV2 and TRBJ1-2; D gene unclear. Germline assignment: CDR1 SNHLY and CDR2 FYNNEI. V dropped 6 bases and J dropped 5 bases, with 7 bases sitting between them. The CDR3 spans 11 residues. The DNA for the CDR3 is TGTGCCAGCAGCGGGGTTTATGGCTACACCTTC. This sequence encodes CASSGVYGYTF.

The rearrangement joins TRBV7-2 to TRBJ1-4; a possible D gene is TRBD1 (5 bases). The germline gives CDR1 SGHTA, CDR2 FQGNSA. V lost 2 bases and J 4 bases, leaving 8 bases between the germline ends. The CDR3 extends over 14 amino acids. The CDR3 DNA sequence: TGTGCCAGCAGCTTATCAGGGATTAATGAAAAACTGTTTTTT. Translated, it gives CASSLSGINEKLFF.

The rearrangement uses TRBV5-4 and TRBJ2-3; D is unresolved. This CDR3 is built from 15 residues. V lost 2 bases to trimming and J lost 4 bases, with 14 bases between them. In germline, CDR1 is SGHNT, CDR2 YYREEE (reference sequence). The CDR3 is CASSLGVGRADTQYF. The DNA for the CDR3 is TGTGCCAGCAGCTTAGGTGTGGGCCGCGCAGATACGCAGTATTTT.

CDR3: CASSFYRGPTKETQYF. CDR3 DNA sequence: TGTGCCAGCAGCTTTTACAGGGGCCCAACAAAAGAGACCCAGTACTTC. The chain is built from TRBV7-8 and TRBJ2-5; 7 positions agree with TRBD1. The CDR3 contains 16 residues. Looked up from germline, CDR1 is SGHVS and CDR2 is FQNEAQ. V was pared by 3 bases and J by 3 bases, with 10 bases of the junction left unmatched.

V is TRBV4-3 and J is TRBJ1-1; D perhaps matches TRBD1 (5 bases). Per germline, CDR1 LGHNA and CDR2 YSLEER. Deletions cut 0 bases from V and 3 bases from J, with 11 bases between. The CDR3 extends over 15 amino acids. As DNA, the CDR3 is TGCGCCAGCAGCCAAGAGGGGACGGGGGACACTGAAGCTTTCTTT. Translation: CASSQEGTGDTEAFF.

J is TRBJ2-5 and V is TRBV6-5; 7 nucleotides align to TRBD1. V trimming: 5 bases; J trimming: 4 bases; junction bases outside the gene matches: 4. The CDR3 has 13 amino acids. The V gene's germline CDR1 is MNHEY and CDR2 SVGAGI. In DNA form, the CDR3 reads TGTGCCAGCAGTAACAGGGGCTTAGAGACCCAGTACTTC. Translating gives CASSNRGLETQYF.

The rearrangement uses TRBV5-5 and TRBJ2-7; 8 nucleotides align to TRBD1. Germline assignment: CDR1 SGHKS and CDR2 YYEKEE (reference sequence). With 0 bases clipped from V and 0 bases from J, the junction kept 5 bases outside the gene matches. This CDR3 has 16 amino acids. CDR3 sequence reads: CASSLGDRFSSYEQYF. The CDR3, as DNA: TGTGCCAGCAGCTTGGGGGACAGGTTTTCCTCCTACGAGCAGTACTTC.

This clone came up once. The chain uses TRBV7-9 and TRBJ2-5; D gene ambiguous. V shed 5 bases and J shed 3 bases, with 10 bases lying between them. Germline V lookup: CDR1 SEHNR, CDR2 FQNEAQ (reference sequence). The CDR3 covers 13 residues. The CDR3, as DNA: TGTGCCAGCAGCGTTGACACGGAAGAGACCCAGTACTTC. Translation: CASSVDTEETQYF.

The rearrangement links TRBV27 to TRBJ2-2; 8 bases match TRBD1. V lost 4 bases to trimming and J lost 5 bases; unmatched junction nucleotides: 6. From germline, CDR1 is MNHEY and CDR2 SMNVEV (reference sequence). The CDR3 sequence is 15 residues long. The CDR3 sequence is CASSSRQGQTGELFF. The CDR3 bases are TGTGCCAGCAGTTCCAGACAGGGGCAAACCGGGGAGCTGTTTTTT.

The chain links TRBV10-2 to TRBJ1-4, with D unresolved. The V end lost 4 bases, the J end lost 1 base, and 10 bases lay between the germline ends. From germline, CDR1 is WSHSY and CDR2 SAAADI. The CDR3 covers 15 residues. This CDR3 is CASSVEGETNEKLFF. CDR3 DNA sequence: TGCGCCAGCAGTGTGGAGGGTGAAACTAATGAAAAACTGTTTTTT.

V is TRBV29-1 and J is TRBJ2-5; TRBD1 aligns across 9 bases. Germline CDR1 and CDR2: SQVTM and ANQGSEA. The ends lost 8 bases at V and 4 bases at J; junction bases unmatched: 5. CDR3 length: 12 residues. CDR3 protein: CSFGTGRETQYF. The CDR3 nucleotides are TGCAGCTTCGGGACAGGGAGAGAGACCCAGTACTTC. Complete variable domain (other parts from reference TRBV29-1 and TRBJ2-5): SAVISQKPSRDICQRGTSLTIQCQVDSQVTMMFWYRQQPGQSLTLIATANQGSEATYESGFVIDKFPISRPNLTFSTLTVSNMSPEDSSIYLCSFGTGRETQYFGPGTRLLVL.

The V call is TRBV18, the J call TRBJ2-7; TRBD1 might be the D (6 bases). Germline CDR1 KGHSH, CDR2 LQKENI. The length of the CDR3 is 14 residues. Trimming took off 0 bases at V and 5 bases at J, with 11 bases between the two ends. The CDR3 loop is CASSPPNRDHEQYF. The CDR3 nucleotides read TGTGCCAGCTCACCACCCAACAGGGACCACGAGCAGTACTTC.

The genes are TRBV2 and TRBJ1-5; tentative D call: TRBD1 (6 bases). CDR3 length: 15 residues. V lost 5 bases to trimming and J lost 5 bases, with 16 bases between them. Germline V lookup: CDR1 SNHLY, CDR2 FYNNEI. The CDR3 DNA follows: TGTGCCAGCAGTAACCCCCGAGGGGGTTATCAGCCCCAGCATTTT. This codes for CASSNPRGGYQPQHF.

This clone was observed a handful of times. The genes are TRBV2 and TRBJ1-4; D might be TRBD1 (6 bases). Germline CDR1 is SNHLY and CDR2 is FYNNEI. The V end lost 5 bases, the J end lost 5 bases, and 15 bases lay between the germline ends. The CDR3 is made up of 15 amino acids. CDR3 sequence reads: CASSKMTGLNEKLFF. In DNA, the CDR3 is TGTGCCAGCAGTAAGATGACAGGCCTGAATGAAAAACTGTTTTTT.

CDR3 residues: CASSVWAGGSNQPQHF. CDR3 nucleotides: TGTGCCAGTAGTGTCTGGGCGGGGGGGAGCAATCAGCCCCAGCATTTT. The chain employs TRBV19 and TRBJ1-5; a weak D match, TRBD1 (5 bases). Per the germline V gene, CDR1 is LNHDA and CDR2 is SQIVND (reference sequence). This CDR3 is built from 16 residues. The V end was cut by 5 bases, the J end by 1 base, with 15 bases between. The full variable domain, in which reference TRBV19 and TRBJ1-5 provide the parts outside the CDR3, is DGGITQSPKYLFRKEGQNVTLSCEQNLNHDAMYWYRQDPGQGLRLIYYSQIVNDFQKGDIAEGYSVSREKKESFPLTVTSAQKNPTAFYLCASSVWAGGSNQPQHFGDGTRLSIL.

This clone is a singleton in its sample. The chain recombines TRBV5-1 with TRBJ2-7; the D gene is possibly TRBD2 (5 bases). V was cut by 0 bases and J by 7 bases, with 17 bases left in between. CDR1 is SGHRS, CDR2 YFSETQ, per germline. This CDR3 comprises 15 residues. The CDR3 DNA is TGCGCCAGCAGCTTGGAAGGCGGGCTACGTTTGGAGCAGTACTTC. As protein: CASSLEGGLRLEQYF.